The clone carrying this T cell receptor beta chain came up a few times. The data derive from a study of blood T cell repertoires in COVID-19. Study background: The study drew acute and convalescent COVID-19 samples from the United States, Italy and Spain. T cells, B-cell-depleted T cells, or PBMCs provided the cDNA or gDNA that served as material.

The germline gives CDR1 SGHNT, CDR2 YYREEE (reference sequence). This CDR3 is 15 amino acids long. The V segment lost 0 bases and the J segment 4 bases; nucleotides outside the gene matches: 6. Sequencing was performed with immunoSEQ multiplex PCR; in TCRdb, only in-frame clones are kept and a portion is missing. Of fewer than 250,000 clones in the sample, around 80% were seen once. The source material was peripheral blood. The genes are TRBV5-4 and TRBJ2-7; 8 nucleotides align to TRBD1. This sequence originates from an elderly woman with acute or convalescent COVID-19. The DNA of the CDR3 is TGTGCCAGCAGCTTGGCCCCGACAGGGGTGTACGAGCAGTACTTC. This translates into CASSLAPTGVYEQYF.